This T cell receptor (beta chain) emerged from a study of beta chain features in type 1 diabetes. The CDR3 sequence is 13 residues long. The germline V gene has CDR1 KGHSH and CDR2 LQKENI. With 3 bases clipped from V and 4 bases from J, the junction kept 3 bases outside the gene matches. The isolated RNA, all of it, was reverse transcribed, so expressed TCRB transcripts were what got sequenced. The data were produced by immunoSEQ multiplex PCR, yet TCRdb's version contains in-frame clones alone and is incomplete. This table holds some 400,000 clones, less than 15% found once. With regard to this clone: Its antigen is as yet unknown.

The study's findings and limits: TCRB repertoires of naive, central memory and Treg cells appeared more similar among patients than among healthy donors. In every one of the four CD4+ subsets, TCRB CDR3s were moderately but significantly shorter in Type 1 diabetes patients.

The TCR originated in a young woman in good health. Material for sequencing was naive CD4+ T cells from blood. The chain has TRBV18 and TRBJ2-7; 7 bases agree with TRBD1. In DNA, the CDR3 is TGTGCCAGCTCACCGGGACAGATTTACGAGCAGTACTTC. Amino acid sequence: CASSPGQIYEQYF.